This T cell receptor beta chain was recovered during a study of T cell responses to AZD1222 COVID-19 vaccine (dated by TCRdb to 2020 to 2023). About the investigation overall: AZD1222 recipients given second doses at about 4 weeks or at about 12 weeks were pooled, since spike-specific TCR depth and breadth were not found to differ between the two schedules. TCR sequencing was performed for some 250 trial participants, of whom about 210 were given two doses of AZD1222 and approximately 25 were given two doses of MenACWY control vaccine. Trial participants were enrolled into age subgroups of 18-55, 56-69 and 70-plus years, which contained about 160, 30 and 59 TCR-sequenced participants, respectively.

Taken with the paper, the label for time point translates to: baseline before first vaccination. Vaccinee samples were obtained from the UK trials COV001 and COV002, which included a single-blind randomized controlled phase 2/3 trial of AZD1222 (ChAdOx1 nCoV-19) in healthy adults. For TCRbeta chain sequencing, PBMC samples from trial participants were taken at day 0 and at day 28 after the second dose. On this clone itself: No antigen is known for it. No much larger clone exists at a distance of one base, and base qualities are not known.

The paper's findings and limits, for the study overall: CD4 TCRs associated with the vaccine covered the entire spike protein, and the dominant responses were in regions 160-218 and 743-854. A significant rise in spike-specific TCR breadth and depth was observed after two AZD1222 doses relative to day 0 and relative to MenACWY recipients. Participants were mostly white British and included more females than males, and it was suggested by the authors that clonal diversity may have been underestimated. Reportedly, close to half of the unique spike-specific TCRs recognized epitopes lying outside the regions that are mutated in the B.1.351 and B.1.1.7 variants. Because no day 14 peak-response samples were available, the repertoires could be characterized only after the peak T cell response. Conclusions about previously exposed vaccinees were limited because only six or seven AZD1222 recipients were SARS-CoV-2 seropositive at baseline. In the small 56-69-year group, the increase in depth fell short of significance, most likely because of low power.

The germline V gene (reference sequence) provides CDR1 DFQATT and CDR2 SNEGSKA. From the cysteine up to the phenylalanine, the CDR3 has a length of 12 residues. This entry keeps only the CDR3 DNA: 36 bases, framed from base 1. The trim is 3 bases for V and 3 bases for J, with a gap of 8 bases between the germline ends. The CDR3 regions of human TCRbeta chains were subjected to immunosequencing. The authors' pipeline ran thus. TCRs in the repertoires were matched against a reference library of SARS-CoV-2-specific TCRs that had been generated with the MIRA antigen-specificity platform. Breadth was defined as the fraction of unique TCRs that were SARS-CoV-2-associated, and depth was defined as the fraction of total T cells that were SARS-CoV-2-associated. Using the MIRA data, every spike-specific TCR was mapped to the spike region that the TCR reacted to and assigned to either a CD4 or a CD8 class. Log10-transformed breadth and depth values were compared by one-way ANOVA with Sidak's multiple comparisons tests. Imported from immuneACCESS, the table was reduced by TCRdb to in-frame sequences with V and J called. These copies leave out some clones; in studies compared against another copy, an unresolved V gene accounts for under half, and the cause of the remainder is not known. V and J calls and clone size come straight from that table; D and trimming were deduced from the DNA. This sample comprises under 150,000 clones, around nine tenths of them detected only once. The ten largest make up 28% of the sample.

This clonotype originated in an adult in good health. The specimen was peripheral blood, collected on day 0 of AZD1222 vaccination. The rearranged chain carries TRBV20-1 and TRBJ1-1; no D gene can be assigned with confidence. This receptor carries the CDR3 CSASRRDTEAFF. The nucleotide sequence is given as TGCAGTGCTAGTCGGAGGGACACTGAAGCTTTCTTT.